Below, 2 T cell receptor beta chains from the same sample are listed, as sequenced in a study of lymphopenia after photon versus proton radiotherapy. Sequencing used immunoSEQ multiplex PCR; TCRdb keeps in-frame clones, though not all of them. Of 150,000 to 200,000 clones listed, 70% to 90% are singletons. Sequencing used peripheral blood, obtained from a patient treated with photon-based radiotherapy. These receptors originate from a man aged 45-60 years with gastric cancer.

V gene TRBV2 combines with J gene TRBJ1-4; tentative D call: TRBD1 (5 bases). Germline V lookup: CDR1 SNHLY, CDR2 FYNNEI. This CDR3 has 12 amino acids. Trimming shortened V by 6 bases and J by 8 bases, and 10 bases separated the two germline ends. CDR3 bases: TGTGCCAGCAGGGGACGGGGGGAAAAACTGTTTTTT. Translating gives CASRGRGEKLFF.

The V gene is TRBV9, the J gene TRBJ1-1; D not resolved. There are 15 residues in the CDR3. Germline CDR1 and CDR2: SGDLS and YYNGEE. Trimming removed 4 bases from V and 0 bases from J, with 13 bases in between. The CDR3 is CASSPHSQMNTEAFF. CDR3 bases: TGTGCCAGCAGCCCCCATTCGCAGATGAACACTGAAGCTTTCTTT.